This T cell receptor (beta chain) was recorded in a study of blood T cell repertoires in COVID-19. Overall study: The United States, Italy and Spain supplied acute and convalescent COVID-19 samples.

The CDR3 consists of 19 residues. TCRdb keeps only in-frame clones here, not all; method: immunoSEQ multiplex PCR. The table shows under 300,000 clones, with about 90% occurring only once. Living in 24 US areas, the participants were between roughly 18 and 90 years of age. Grouping used clinical history reported by participants in a survey and questionnaire. This chain uses TRBV21-1 with TRBJ1-5. TRBV21-1 is classified as a pseudogene. The clonotype comes from a middle-aged woman with acute COVID-19. The sample comprised PBMCs or T cells enriched from blood (not recorded which). CDR3 region: CASTPANLGFGDSNQPQHF. The CDR3 DNA reads TGTGCCAGCACCCCTGCGAATTTAGGCTTCGGGGATAGCAATCAGCCCCAGCATTTT.